A single TCR beta chain is shown here with its context. This sample was taken from a study of blood T cell repertoires in COVID-19. As for the study in general: PBMCs, B-cell-depleted T cells, or T cells were the source of the cDNA or gDNA that made up the material.

Method: immunoSEQ multiplex PCR; TCRdb's copy keeps in-frame clones and lacks some. The sample has over 55,000 clones, roughly 80% seen once. Germline V gene data show CDR1 as MGHRA and CDR2 as YSYEKL. The CDR3 runs to 15 residues. V was shortened by 0 bases and J by 8 bases, with 16 bases between the two germline ends. The chain employs TRBV4-1 and TRBJ1-1; D possibly corresponds to TRBD1 (6 bases). Sequences were obtained from peripheral blood. This TCR derives from a human donor in a cohort sampled during active COVID-19. The CDR3 nucleotides read TGCGCCAGCAGCCAAGATTCGGGACATGGGACAGAAGCTTTCTTT. Translation gives CASSQDSGHGTEAFF.